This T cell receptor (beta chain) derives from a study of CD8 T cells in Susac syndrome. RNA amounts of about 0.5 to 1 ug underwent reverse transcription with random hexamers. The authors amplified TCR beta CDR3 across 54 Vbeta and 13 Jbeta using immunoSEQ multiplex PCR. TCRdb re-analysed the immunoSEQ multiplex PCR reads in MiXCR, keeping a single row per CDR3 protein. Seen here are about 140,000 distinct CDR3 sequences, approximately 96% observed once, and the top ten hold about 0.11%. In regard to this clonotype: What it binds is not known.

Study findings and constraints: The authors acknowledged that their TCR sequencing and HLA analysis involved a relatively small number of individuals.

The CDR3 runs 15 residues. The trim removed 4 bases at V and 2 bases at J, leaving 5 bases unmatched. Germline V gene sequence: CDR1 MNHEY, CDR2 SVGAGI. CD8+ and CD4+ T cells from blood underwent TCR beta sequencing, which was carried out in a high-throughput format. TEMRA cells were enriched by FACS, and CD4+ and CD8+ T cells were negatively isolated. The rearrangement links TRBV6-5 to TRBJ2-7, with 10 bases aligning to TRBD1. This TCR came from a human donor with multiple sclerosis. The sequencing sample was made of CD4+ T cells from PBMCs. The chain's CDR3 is CASSSPGQGTYEQYF. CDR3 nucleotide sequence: TGTGCCAGCAGTTCCCCGGGACAGGGGACCTACGAGCAGTACTTC.